The sequence of this T cell receptor beta chain was determined in a study of T cell clusters in autoimmune cytopenias. Measured by frequency, this clonotype is medium-sized. Its specificity is unknown. TRB amplification used around 270 ng of peripheral blood genomic DNA. Whole-study findings and limits: TRB repertoire shifts in secondary cytopenia and chronic lymphocytic leukemia mostly reflected lymphoma, not autoimmunity.

TRB was amplified by touch-down multiplex PCR, primer pools A and B combined. No DNA is given; TCRdb re-called the multiplex PCR reads and lists each CDR3 protein once. The sample table sets out about 3,600 distinct CDR3 sequences. This CDR3 spans 15 amino acids. Germline V gives CDR1 GTSNPN, CDR2 SVGIG (reference sequence). The sample comprised peripheral blood. This chain uses TRBV30 with TRBJ1-5; TCRdb's assignment of TRBD1 cannot be checked, as there is no DNA. This sequence originates from a human donor with an autoimmune cytopenia or autoimmune hepatitis (not recorded which). The CDR3 sequence: CAWSADRYSNQPQHF.